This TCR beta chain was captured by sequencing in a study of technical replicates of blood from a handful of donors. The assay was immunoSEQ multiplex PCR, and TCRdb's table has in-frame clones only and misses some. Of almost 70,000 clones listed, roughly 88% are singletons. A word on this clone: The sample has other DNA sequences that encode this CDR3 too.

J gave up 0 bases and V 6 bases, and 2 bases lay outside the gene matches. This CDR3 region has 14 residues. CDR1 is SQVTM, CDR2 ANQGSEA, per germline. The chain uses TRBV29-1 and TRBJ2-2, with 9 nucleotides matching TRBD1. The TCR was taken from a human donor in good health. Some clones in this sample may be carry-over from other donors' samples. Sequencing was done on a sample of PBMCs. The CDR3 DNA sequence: TGCAGCGTGGGACAGGGCACGAACACCGGGGAGCTGTTTTTT. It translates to CSVGQGTNTGELFF.